These 6 T cell receptor beta chains were all obtained from the same sample, sequenced in a study of T cell responses to AZD1222 COVID-19 vaccine. Profiled with immunoSEQ multiplex PCR; TCRdb holds only in-frame clones, not every one. The sample has about 140,000 clones, more than 75% seen once. The sequencing here drew on peripheral blood, taken 28 days after the second AZD1222 dose. The receptors come from an adult who received the AZD1222 COVID-19 vaccine.

The J gene is TRBJ2-2, the V gene TRBV7-2, with 7 nucleotides matching TRBD2. The J segment lost 6 bases and the V segment lost 8 bases, leaving 9 bases of the junction unmatched. Per the germline V gene, CDR1 is SGHTA and CDR2 is FQGNSA. This CDR3 is built from 14 residues. As DNA, the CDR3 is TGTGCCAGCCCCGTGGGAGGGTGGTCCGGGGAGCTGTTTTTT. It is translated as CASPVGGWSGELFF.

The chain uses TRBV5-5 and TRBJ2-7, with a weak D call TRBD2 (5 bases). This CDR3 is built from 15 residues. With 2 bases removed from V and 1 base from J, the gap between germline ends came to 13 bases. CDR1 is SGHKS and CDR2 is YYEKEE in the germline V gene (reference sequence). The CDR3 spells CASSFGARGSYEQYF. Here the CDR3 DNA reads TGTGCCAGCAGCTTTGGCGCCCGGGGTTCCTACGAGCAGTACTTC. Drawing the rest from reference TRBV5-5 and TRBJ2-7, the complete variable domain is DAGVTQSPTHLIKTRGQQVTLRCSPISGHKSVSWYQQVLGQGPQFIFQYYEKEERGRGNFPDRFSARQFPNYSSELNVNALLLGDSALYLCASSFGARGSYEQYFGPGTRLTVT.

This clone has only a few counts. CDR3: CASSPDRDGRNQPQHF. DNA of the CDR3: TGTGCCAGCAGTCCTGACCGGGACGGACGCAATCAGCCCCAGCATTTT. The chain carries TRBV28 and TRBJ1-5; possible D gene TRBD1, 5 bases. The ends were cut back, 5 bases at V and 2 bases at J, with 16 bases in the middle. The CDR3 runs to 16 residues. Germline lookup yields CDR1 MDHEN and CDR2 SYDVKM.

The V call is TRBV30, the J call TRBJ1-2, with TRBD1 matching over 7 bases. Germline V gives CDR1 GTSNPN, CDR2 SVGIG (reference sequence). The CDR3 consists of 14 residues. The V gene end was trimmed by 3 bases and the J gene end by 4 bases; junction bases not matched to a gene: 8. The CDR3 DNA follows: TGTGCCTGGAGCCCGGACAGGAACGTCTATGGCTACACCTTC. This gives the protein CAWSPDRNVYGYTF.

V usage is TRBV3-1 (or the pseudogene TRBV3-2) and J usage is TRBJ1-4, with D unresolved. Germline CDR1 LGHDT, CDR2 YNNKEL (reference sequence). V lost 0 bases and J lost 8, with 4 bases in between. This CDR3 is built from 12 residues. This chain's CDR3 is CASSQEGEKLFF. For the CDR3, the DNA is TGTGCCAGCAGCCAAGAAGGCGAAAAACTGTTTTTT.

The chain has TRBV28 and TRBJ1-4, with D unresolved. CDR1 and CDR2 from the germline V gene are MDHEN and SYDVKM. The V end lost 3 bases, the J end lost 4 bases, and 15 bases lay between the germline ends. The length of the CDR3 is 16 residues. The CDR3 coding sequence is TGTGCCAGCAGTTTGAGGGAATTTAAATATAATGAAAAACTGTTTTTT. Its protein is CASSLREFKYNEKLFF.